Listed below are T cell receptor beta chains from one sample, sequenced in a study of cytomegalovirus exposure and HLA in healthy donors. Here immunoSEQ multiplex PCR was the method, and the copy in TCRdb shows in-frame clones only, minus some. In the table there are a few hundred thousand clones, 80% to 95% of which are singletons. The sample taken for sequencing was PBMCs. The source is a girl aged 2 to 9 in good health and CMV-seronegative. Both conserved end residues are part of each CDR3. Fields, in order: D gene, V gene, J gene, clone size, CDR3 protein, CDR3 DNA. D genes are given only for firm matches. Rows may omit the clone size; those that give it use once, few, many or a size class.

d_gene: TRBD2
v_gene: TRBV5-1
j_gene: TRBJ2-3
abundance: NA
CDR3aa: CASRSTAGGADTQYF
CDR3nt: TGCGCCAGCAGGTCAACGGCGGGGGGAGCAGATACGCAGTATTTT

d_gene: NA
v_gene: TRBV5-6
j_gene: TRBJ2-6
abundance: NA
CDR3aa: CASSASLDLSGANVLTF
CDR3nt: TGTGCCAGCAGCGCGTCTTTAGACTTGTCTGGGGCCAACGTCCTGACTTTC

d_gene: TRBD1
v_gene: TRBV2
j_gene: TRBJ1-1
abundance: few
CDR3aa: CASRDRGMNTEAFF
CDR3nt: TGTGCCAGCAGGGACAGGGGGATGAACACTGAAGCTTTCTTT

d_gene: TRBD1
v_gene: TRBV6-6
j_gene: TRBJ2-4
abundance: NA
CDR3aa: CASRDRTLAKNIQYF
CDR3nt: TGTGCCAGCAGGGACAGGACTTTAGCCAAAAACATTCAGTACTTC

d_gene: NA
v_gene: TRBV10-3
j_gene: TRBJ1-2
abundance: NA
CDR3aa: CAISDTAGYGYTF
CDR3nt: TGTGCCATCAGCGATACAGCGGGCTATGGCTACACCTTC

d_gene: NA
v_gene: TRBV7-2
j_gene: TRBJ2-3
abundance: NA
CDR3aa: CVSRGTDTQYF
CDR3nt: TGTGTATCGAGGGGGACAGATACGCAGTATTTT

d_gene: TRBD1
v_gene: TRBV7-9
j_gene: TRBJ1-4
abundance: NA
CDR3aa: CASSFGQGGEKLFF
CDR3nt: TGTGCCAGCAGCTTTGGACAGGGTGGTGAAAAACTGTTTTTT

d_gene: TRBD2
v_gene: TRBV5-1
j_gene: TRBJ2-7
abundance: NA
CDR3aa: CASSLGSSGLYEQYF
CDR3nt: TGCGCCAGCAGCTTGGGGTCTAGCGGGCTGTACGAGCAGTACTTC

d_gene: NA
v_gene: TRBV15
j_gene: TRBJ2-3
abundance: once
CDR3aa: CATSRAPRGGASTDTQYF
CDR3nt: TGTGCCACCAGCAGAGCGCCTCGCGGCGGGGCTAGCACAGATACGCAGTATTTT

d_gene: NA
v_gene: TRBV19
j_gene: TRBJ2-2
abundance: NA
CDR3aa: CASSSFREDTGELFF
CDR3nt: TGTGCCAGTAGTAGTTTCAGGGAGGACACCGGGGAGCTGTTTTTT

d_gene: NA
v_gene: TRBV19
j_gene: TRBJ1-4
abundance: NA
CDR3aa: CASSIGGATNEKLFF
CDR3nt: TGTGCCAGTAGTATTGGCGGAGCAACTAATGAAAAACTGTTTTTT

d_gene: NA
v_gene: TRBV28
j_gene: TRBJ2-7
abundance: NA
CDR3aa: CASSFTGPLVEQYF
CDR3nt: TGTGCCAGCAGTTTCACAGGGCCGCTCGTCGAGCAGTACTTC

d_gene: NA
v_gene: TRBV29-1
j_gene: TRBJ2-6
abundance: NA
CDR3aa: CSVVFQGASGANVLTF
CDR3nt: TGCAGCGTTGTGTTTCAGGGTGCTTCCGGGGCCAACGTCCTGACTTTC

d_gene: NA
v_gene: TRBV6-1
j_gene: TRBJ2-5
abundance: NA
CDR3aa: CASSETKGPGVRPQYF
CDR3nt: TGTGCCAGCAGTGAGACAAAGGGGCCAGGAGTTCGGCCCCAGTACTTC

d_gene: TRBD1
v_gene: TRBV5-4
j_gene: TRBJ2-1
abundance: few
CDR3aa: CASSLAMRQGAEQFF
CDR3nt: TGTGCCAGCAGCTTGGCCATGAGGCAGGGGGCCGAGCAGTTCTTC

d_gene: TRBD1
v_gene: TRBV28
j_gene: TRBJ1-5
abundance: NA
CDR3aa: CASSPGTGGWDQPQHF
CDR3nt: TGTGCCAGCAGTCCCGGGACAGGGGGCTGGGATCAGCCCCAGCATTTT

d_gene: NA
v_gene: TRBV27
j_gene: TRBJ2-1
abundance: NA
CDR3aa: CASRPDGVQAYNEQFF
CDR3nt: TGTGCCAGCAGACCCGACGGGGTGCAAGCGTACAATGAGCAGTTCTTC

d_gene: NA
v_gene: TRBV7-9
j_gene: TRBJ2-7
abundance: NA
CDR3aa: CASSLFRDYAFYEQYF
CDR3nt: TGTGCCAGCAGCTTATTTCGGGATTATGCCTTTTACGAGCAGTACTTC

d_gene: TRBD2
v_gene: TRBV7-2
j_gene: TRBJ2-2
abundance: NA
CDR3aa: CASSLGLAGVTGELFF
CDR3nt: TGTGCCAGCAGTTTGGGGCTAGCGGGAGTCACCGGGGAGCTGTTTTTT

d_gene: NA
v_gene: TRBV5-6
j_gene: TRBJ1-2
abundance: NA
CDR3aa: CASSESGRGADDYTF
CDR3nt: TGTGCCAGCAGCGAATCTGGGCGGGGGGCTGATGACTACACCTTC

d_gene: TRBD2
v_gene: TRBV6-1
j_gene: TRBJ2-1
abundance: NA
CDR3aa: CASSEARREGFRGEQFF
CDR3nt: TGTGCCAGCAGTGAAGCTAGGAGGGAGGGCTTTCGGGGTGAGCAGTTCTTC

d_gene: TRBD1
v_gene: TRBV6-1
j_gene: TRBJ2-1
abundance: NA
CDR3aa: CAAFGTGFTDEQFF
CDR3nt: TGTGCCGCCTTTGGGACAGGGTTTACGGATGAGCAGTTCTTC

d_gene: NA
v_gene: TRBV6-5
j_gene: TRBJ1-5
abundance: once
CDR3aa: CASSYLYNQPQHF
CDR3nt: TGTGCCAGCAGTTACTTATATAATCAGCCCCAGCATTTT

d_gene: NA
v_gene: TRBV5-4
j_gene: TRBJ2-2
abundance: NA
CDR3aa: CASSLQDVANTGELFF
CDR3nt: TGTGCCAGCAGCCTACAGGACGTTGCGAACACCGGGGAGCTGTTTTTT

d_gene: NA
v_gene: TRBV6-1
j_gene: TRBJ2-3
abundance: once
CDR3aa: CASEGSSTDTQYF
CDR3nt: TGTGCCAGCGAGGGATCTAGCACAGATACGCAGTATTTT

d_gene: TRBD1
v_gene: TRBV15
j_gene: TRBJ1-1
abundance: NA
CDR3aa: CATSMGQGNTEAFF
CDR3nt: TGTGCCACCAGCATGGGACAGGGCAACACTGAAGCTTTCTTT

d_gene: TRBD2
v_gene: TRBV5-1
j_gene: TRBJ2-2
abundance: NA
CDR3aa: CASTASGGTNGELFF
CDR3nt: TGCGCCAGCACCGCTAGCGGGGGGACTAACGGGGAGCTGTTTTTT

d_gene: TRBD2
v_gene: TRBV6-5
j_gene: TRBJ2-2
abundance: NA
CDR3aa: CASSYETSGIGELFF
CDR3nt: TGTGCCAGCAGTTACGAAACTAGCGGAATCGGGGAGCTGTTTTTT

d_gene: NA
v_gene: TRBV29-1
j_gene: TRBJ2-1
abundance: NA
CDR3aa: CSVWGGPSYNEQFF
CDR3nt: TGCAGCGTGTGGGGGGGCCCCTCCTACAATGAGCAGTTCTTC

d_gene: TRBD1
v_gene: TRBV6-5
j_gene: TRBJ1-2
abundance: NA
CDR3aa: CASSYSWTGDGYTF
CDR3nt: TGTGCCAGCAGTTACTCGTGGACAGGGGACGGCTACACCTTC